One sample yielded the 23 T cell receptor beta chains listed below, sequenced in a study of cytomegalovirus exposure and HLA in healthy donors. Both 60 Vbeta primers and 13 Jbeta primers went into the PCR. Profiled with immunoSEQ multiplex PCR; TCRdb holds only in-frame clones, not every one. The sample holds 50,000 to 70,000 clones; more than 65% are singletons and the top ten take roughly 35%. The sample was PBMCs. The receptors come from a man aged 35-49 years in good health and CMV-seropositive.

The chain uses TRBV5-6 and TRBJ1-5; the D gene is possibly TRBD1 (5 bases). The CDR3 length is 16 residues. Germline loops: CDR1 SGHDT, CDR2 YYEEEE. V gave up 0 bases and J gave up 6 bases, with 16 bases separating them. CDR3 bases: TGTGCCAGCAGCTTGGCCGGTGGTTGGGGGGGTCAGCCCCAGCATTTT. This encodes CASSLAGGWGGQPQHF.

The chain employs TRBV5-6 and TRBJ2-7; TRBD1 matches 7 bases. J gave up 4 bases and V 6 bases, and 4 bases lay outside the gene matches. The CDR3 contains 12 residues. Per the germline V gene, CDR1 is SGHDT and CDR2 is YYEEEE. CDR3 protein: CASIKQGYEQYF. CDR3 in DNA: TGTGCCAGCATTAAACAGGGGTACGAGCAGTACTTC.

The CDR3 spells CASSSAGNRQPQHF. The CDR3 DNA reads TGTGCCAGCAGTTCGGCAGGGAATAGGCAGCCCCAGCATTTT. V is TRBV2 and J is TRBJ1-5; D is possibly TRBD1 (5 bases). The germline gives CDR1 SNHLY, CDR2 FYNNEI. This CDR3 is 14 amino acids long. V shed 5 bases and J shed 7 bases, with 15 bases lying between them.

The chain has TRBV4-1 and TRBJ1-1; the match to TRBD1 covers 8 bases. This CDR3 comprises 19 residues. J gave up 5 bases and V 6 bases, and 23 bases lay outside the gene matches. Germline values: CDR1 MGHRA, CDR2 YSYEKL. The CDR3 nucleotides read TGCGCCAGCAGACCAGAGACCTTGGGACAGGCTCTACGACGGACTGAAGCTTTCTTT. Translated: CASRPETLGQALRRTEAFF.

The V gene is TRBV30, the J gene TRBJ1-2; D is unclear. The CDR3 is 14 amino acids. Germline V gene sequence: CDR1 GTSNPN, CDR2 SVGIG (reference sequence). The V and J ends lost 0 bases and 7 bases respectively, with 15 bases between them. The CDR3 spells CAWSVRHDAGGYTF. The CDR3 DNA reads TGTGCCTGGAGTGTACGACACGACGCGGGTGGCTACACCTTC.

This clone was counted a few times. The rearrangement uses TRBV4-2 and TRBJ1-4; D is possibly TRBD1 (5 bases). This CDR3 comprises 15 residues. Germline CDR1 is LGHNA and CDR2 is YNFKEQ. Trimming left V 5 bases short and J 8 bases short, with 18 bases between. CDR3 region: CASSSRWGEGEKLFF. The CDR3 DNA sequence: TGTGCCAGCAGCTCTCGCTGGGGGGAAGGGGAAAAACTGTTTTTT.

Concerning this clone: This same CDR3 is encoded by further DNA sequences in the sample. V and J are TRBV6-5 and TRBJ2-7; 7 bases align to TRBD1. The junction had 3 bases not matched to a gene; V was cut back by 2 bases and J by 2 bases. The CDR3 is made up of 14 amino acids. Germline CDR1 is MNHEY and CDR2 is SVGAGI. In nucleotides, the CDR3 is TGTGCCAGCAGTTACAGACAGGGAGCCTACGAGCAGTACTTC. It codes for CASSYRQGAYEQYF.

V gene TRBV4-2 combines with J gene TRBJ1-3; D call uncertain. The CDR3 totals 16 residues. V was cut by 4 bases and J by 4 bases, with 17 bases left in between. Germline V gene data show CDR1 as LGHNA and CDR2 as YNFKEQ. This chain's CDR3 is CASSPPLNGEGNTIYF. The CDR3 bases are TGTGCCAGCAGCCCCCCCTTGAATGGGGAGGGAAACACCATATATTTT.

The chain uses TRBV27 and TRBJ1-4; 7 bases align to TRBD1. Germline V CDR1 and CDR2: MNHEY, SMNVEV (reference sequence). The CDR3 consists of 15 residues. With V trimmed by 2 bases and J by 8 bases, 8 bases remained unmatched. The CDR3 reads CASSLKAGGREKLFF. As DNA, the CDR3 is TGTGCCAGCAGTTTAAAAGCAGGGGGAAGAGAAAAACTGTTTTTT.

This clone was observed once. V usage is TRBV7-2 and J usage is TRBJ2-2, with 8 bases fitting TRBD2. With 1 base clipped from V and 3 bases from J, the junction kept 7 bases outside the gene matches. Germline lookup yields CDR1 SGHTA and CDR2 FQGNSA. The CDR3 is 17 amino acids. The CDR3 DNA is TGTGCCAGCAGCTTAGAGGCTAGGCGGGGGGACACCGGGGAGCTGTTTTTT. Protein product: CASSLEARRGDTGELFF.

This chain uses TRBV7-3 with TRBJ1-2; TRBD1 matches 10 bases. Unmatched junction bases numbered 7, after V lost 1 base and J lost 5 bases. The CDR3 consists of 16 residues. CDR1 SGHTA and CDR2 FQGTGA come from the germline V gene. The DNA for the CDR3 is TGTGCCAGCAGCTTAAGGGCGGGGACAGGGGTTTATGGCTACACCTTC. It is translated as CASSLRAGTGVYGYTF. Looking up the rest from reference TRBV7-3 and TRBJ1-2 gives the full variable domain: GAGVSQTPSNKVTEKGKYVELRCDPISGHTALYWYRQSLGQGPEFLIYFQGTGAADDSGLPNDRFFAVRPEGSVSTLKIQRTERGDSAVYLCASSLRAGTGVYGYTFGSGTRLTVV.

This chain links TRBV2 with TRBJ1-1, with D tentatively TRBD1 (5 bases). The CDR3 is 14 amino acids. The V gene's germline CDR1 is SNHLY and CDR2 FYNNEI. The germline V and J ends were trimmed by 6 bases and 0 bases, with 11 bases remaining between them. CDR3 DNA: TGTGCCAGCAGCCTGGAGGGGCTGAACACTGAAGCTTTCTTT. Its protein is CASSLEGLNTEAFF.

In the case of this clone: This sample also contains other DNA sequences that code for the same CDR3. This chain joins TRBV7-3 and TRBJ1-1; 8 positions match TRBD1. Germline CDR1 reads SGHTA; CDR2 reads FQGTGA. V shed 1 base, J shed 4 bases, and the junction held 8 bases outside the gene matches. The CDR3 covers 16 residues. In DNA, the CDR3 is TGTGCCAGCAGCTTAAGAGGGGGGACAGGTGGCACTGAAGCTTTCTTT. Protein: CASSLRGGTGGTEAFF.

The V call is TRBV27, the J call TRBJ1-1, with TRBD1 identical over 7 bases. This CDR3 comprises 14 residues. Germline CDR1 is MNHEY and CDR2 is SMNVEV (reference sequence). V lost 6 bases, J lost 5 bases, and 9 bases stayed unmatched. The DNA for the CDR3 is TGTGCCAGCAGGAAGACAGGGCGGGATACTGAAGCTTTCTTT. Protein: CASRKTGRDTEAFF.

This clone has more than one count but fewer than ten. The chain joins TRBV30 to TRBJ2-7; TRBD1 aligns across 7 bases. Germline lookup yields CDR1 GTSNPN and CDR2 SVGIG (reference sequence). The CDR3 consists of 14 residues. V was clipped by 1 base and J by 5 bases; unmatched bases: 8. The CDR3 DNA sequence: TGTGCCTGGAGTGCAGGACAGGAGGTCAACGAGCAGTACTTC. Translated: CAWSAGQEVNEQYF.

The chain is built from TRBV19 and TRBJ2-7; TRBD1 matches 7 bases. V lost 4 bases, J lost 9 bases, and 15 bases stayed unmatched. The CDR3 spans 15 residues. Looked up from germline, CDR1 is LNHDA and CDR2 is SQIVND (reference sequence). The DNA for the CDR3 is TGTGCCAGTAGTACCGCACGGGACAGACTTCGGCGGCAGTACTTC. It codes for CASSTARDRLRRQYF.

This clone was seen just once. This sequence joins TRBV28 and TRBJ1-6, with TRBD1 as a possible D gene (5 bases). This CDR3 has 15 residues. The V and J ends lost 7 bases and 9 bases respectively, with 19 bases between them. Germline V gene sequence: CDR1 MDHEN, CDR2 SYDVKM. The CDR3 DNA follows: TGTGCCAGCACCCTGGGTGGCGCCGGGGGTTCACCCCTCCACTTT. Translated: CASTLGGAGGSPLHF.

This chain uses TRBV4-2 with TRBJ2-3, with TRBD2 matching over 7 bases. CDR1 is LGHNA and CDR2 is YNFKEQ in the germline V gene. The CDR3 has 18 residues. V gave up 0 bases and J gave up 1 base; unmatched junction bases: 10. The CDR3 coding sequence is TGTGCCAGCAGCCAAGAGTTTCAAGCGGGGTTGGGCACAGATACGCAGTATTTT. Translated: CASSQEFQAGLGTDTQYF.

V usage is TRBV27 and J usage is TRBJ1-6, with 8 bases aligning to TRBD1. Germline loops: CDR1 MNHEY, CDR2 SMNVEV (reference sequence). The CDR3 contains 15 residues. The trim removed 1 base at V and 8 bases at J, leaving 4 bases unmatched. This CDR3 reads CASSLLSQGDSPLHF. The CDR3 DNA is TGTGCCAGCAGTTTATTATCACAGGGGGATTCACCCCTCCACTTT.

This chain links TRBV4-1 with TRBJ2-5, with a tentative D call TRBD2 (7 bases). Germline V gives CDR1 MGHRA, CDR2 YSYEKL. This CDR3 is built from 17 residues. V dropped 0 bases and J dropped 4 bases, with 18 bases sitting between them. The DNA for the CDR3 is TGCGCCAGCAGCCAAGATGAAAGGGGGGGGTCGGGAGAGACCCAGTACTTC. Translating it yields CASSQDERGGSGETQYF.

The chain uses TRBV7-3 and TRBJ2-3, with TRBD2 as a possible D gene (6 bases). The germline V gene encodes CDR1 SGHTA and CDR2 FQGTGA. The germline V and J ends were trimmed by 2 bases and 0 bases, with 9 bases remaining between them. The CDR3 contains 15 residues. In DNA, the CDR3 is TGTGCCAGCAGCTTAGGCGGGGCCAGCACAGATACGCAGTATTTT. Translated: CASSLGGASTDTQYF. The full variable domain, in which reference TRBV7-3 and TRBJ2-3 provide the parts outside the CDR3, is GAGVSQTPSNKVTEKGKYVELRCDPISGHTALYWYRQSLGQGPEFLIYFQGTGAADDSGLPNDRFFAVRPEGSVSTLKIQRTERGDSAVYLCASSLGGASTDTQYFGPGTRLTVL.

The J gene is TRBJ1-2, the V gene TRBV5-4; a possible D gene is TRBD1 (6 bases). With 3 bases removed from V and 4 bases from J, the gap between germline ends came to 10 bases. The V gene's germline CDR1 is SGHNT and CDR2 YYREEE (reference sequence). CDR3 length equals 13 residues. CDR3 region: CASSSETGYGYTF. CDR3 nucleotide sequence: TGTGCCAGCAGCTCCGAGACAGGCTATGGCTACACCTTC.

The rearrangement links TRBV9 to TRBJ1-4; D perhaps matches TRBD1 (5 bases). The CDR3 sequence is 15 residues long. Germline V gene data show CDR1 as SGDLS and CDR2 as YYNGEE. V gave up 0 bases and J gave up 6 bases, with 12 bases separating them. This CDR3 is CASSVEGTRDEKLFF. In DNA form, the CDR3 reads TGTGCCAGCAGCGTAGAGGGGACTCGCGATGAAAAACTGTTTTTT.